Shown below are 26 T cell receptor beta chains from a single sample sequenced in a study of T cell changes during pregnancy in multiple sclerosis. The data were produced by immunoSEQ multiplex PCR, yet TCRdb's version contains in-frame clones alone and is incomplete. The sample holds fewer than 50,000 clones; 94% are singletons and the top ten take about 4.1%. The specimen was CD8+ T cells from peripheral blood mononuclear cells, collected in the first trimester of pregnancy. All receptors come from a female donor with multiple sclerosis, enrolled in a pregnancy study.

This clone occurred once. V gene TRBV10-2 combines with J gene TRBJ1-2; no firm D call. The V and J ends lost 7 bases and 4 bases respectively, with 10 bases between them. This CDR3 has 12 amino acids. CDR1 WSHSY and CDR2 SAAADI come from the germline V gene. CDR3: CASTAGIYGYTF. As DNA, the CDR3 is TGCGCCAGCACCGCGGGGATCTATGGCTACACCTTC.

The genes are TRBV28 and TRBJ2-1, with 13 positions matching TRBD2. The V gene end was trimmed by 6 bases and the J gene end by 8 bases; junction bases not matched to a gene: 10. Looked up from germline, CDR1 is MDHEN and CDR2 is SYDVKM. The CDR3 contains 16 residues. Here the CDR3 DNA reads TGTGCCAGCAGAGAACTAGCGGGAGGGATAAAGGATGAGCAGTTCTTC. This codes for CASRELAGGIKDEQFF.

V usage is TRBV7-3 and J usage is TRBJ2-1; possible D gene TRBD2, 6 bases. Trimming took off 2 bases at V and 3 bases at J, with 11 bases between the two ends. This CDR3 region has 15 residues. The germline gives CDR1 SGHTA, CDR2 FQGTGA. CDR3 amino acids: CASSLGLGGYNEQFF. The CDR3 DNA follows: TGTGCCAGCAGCTTAGGACTCGGGGGCTACAATGAGCAGTTCTTC.

The chain recombines TRBV27 with TRBJ2-3; 9 bases fit TRBD2. The germline V gene encodes CDR1 MNHEY and CDR2 SMNVEV (reference sequence). The trim removed 3 bases at V and 6 bases at J, leaving 10 bases unmatched. This CDR3 has 16 residues. This chain's CDR3 is CASSFGSGSSVDTQYF. For the CDR3, the DNA is TGTGCCAGCAGTTTTGGTAGCGGGAGTAGCGTTGATACGCAGTATTTT.

The chain couples TRBV30 to TRBJ2-7; possibly TRBD1 for D (6 bases). The CDR3 extends over 12 amino acids. Germline V gene lookup returns CDR1 GTSNPN and CDR2 SVGIG (reference sequence). V lost 7 bases, J lost 2 bases, and 12 bases lay in between. The CDR3 reads CAFTGKTYEQYF. CDR3 DNA: TGTGCCTTTACAGGGAAAACCTACGAGCAGTACTTC.

The chain links TRBV11-1 to TRBJ2-5; a possible D gene is TRBD1 (6 bases). CDR3 length: 15 residues. Per germline, CDR1 SGHAT and CDR2 FQDESV (reference sequence). The ends were cut back, 1 base at V and 1 base at J, with 10 bases in the middle. CDR3 coding DNA: TGTGCCAGCAGCTTAGGCGACAGGACCCAAGAGACCCAGTACTTC. Translating it yields CASSLGDRTQETQYF. Together with reference TRBV11-1 and TRBJ2-5, the CDR3 gives the full variable domain: EAEVAQSPRYKITEKSQAVAFWCDPISGHATLYWYRQILGQGPELLVQFQDESVVDDSQLPKDRFSAERLKGVDSTLKIQPAELGDSAMYLCASSLGDRTQETQYFGPGTRLLVL.

J is TRBJ2-7 and V is TRBV5-1; 8 bases agree with TRBD1. CDR1 and CDR2 from the germline V gene are SGHRS and YFSETQ. This CDR3 region has 15 residues. V lost 5 bases, J lost 4 bases, and 11 bases stayed unmatched. The CDR3 DNA reads as TGCGCCAGCAGTTGGACAGGGTCGACCTTATACGAGCAGTACTTC. It is translated as CASSWTGSTLYEQYF.

This clone has only one observation. The chain links TRBV7-6 to TRBJ2-7; 7 nucleotides line up with TRBD1. Germline V gene sequence: CDR1 SGHVS, CDR2 FNYEAQ. J lost 2 bases, V lost 5 bases, and 9 bases had no gene match. The CDR3 totals 15 residues. CDR3 protein: CASSTGDRPPYEQYF. CDR3 DNA sequence: TGTGCCAGCAGCACCGGGGACAGACCTCCCTACGAGCAGTACTTC.

V is TRBV7-6 and J is TRBJ2-3; weak D call: TRBD1 (5 bases). Per germline, CDR1 SGHVS and CDR2 FNYEAQ. V lost 3 bases and J lost 2, with 9 bases in between. This CDR3 is built from 14 residues. CDR3 protein: CASSFDSPTDTQYF. The CDR3 region has the DNA TGTGCCAGCAGCTTCGACAGCCCCACAGATACGCAGTATTTT.

V is TRBV6-6 and J is TRBJ1-4; a possible D gene is TRBD1 (5 bases). Per the germline V gene, CDR1 is MNHNY and CDR2 is SVGAGI (reference sequence). The CDR3 totals 14 residues. V lost 6 bases, J lost 7 bases, and 15 bases lay in between. The CDR3 bases are TGTGCCAGCAGGGGAGGGTCAGGGAGTGAAAAACTGTTTTTT. Its translation: CASRGGSGSEKLFF.

The genes are TRBV4-3 and TRBJ1-1; TRBD1 might be the D (5 bases). CDR1 is LGHNA and CDR2 is YSLEER in the germline V gene. V lost 0 bases to trimming and J lost 5 bases, with 13 bases between them. This CDR3 is built from 15 residues. CDR3 nucleotides: TGCGCCAGCAGCCAAGAAGGGGTAGGGATTACTGAAGCTTTCTTT. It encodes CASSQEGVGITEAFF.

The chain couples TRBV29-1 to TRBJ2-7; D may be TRBD1 (6 bases). Trimming shortened V by 4 bases and J by 3 bases, and 13 bases separated the two germline ends. CDR1 SQVTM and CDR2 ANQGSEA come from the germline V gene. This CDR3 is 13 amino acids long. CDR3 bases: TGCAGCGTTGGAGGGGGAAGCAGCTACGAGCAGTACTTC. Its translation: CSVGGGSSYEQYF.

V gene TRBV4-1 combines with J gene TRBJ1-1, with D tentatively TRBD1 (5 bases). V lost 0 bases and J 2 bases, leaving 7 bases between the germline ends. The germline V gene has CDR1 MGHRA and CDR2 YSYEKL. There are 14 residues in the CDR3. In DNA form, the CDR3 reads TGCGCCAGCAGCCAAGAAAGGGGAAACACTGAAGCTTTCTTT. Its protein product is CASSQERGNTEAFF.

This clone was seen a single time. This CDR3 is CASRWAGTGDEKLFF. CDR3 DNA sequence: TGTGCCAGCAGATGGGCCGGGACAGGGGATGAAAAACTGTTTTTT. The V call is TRBV6-1, the J call TRBJ1-4; 10 nucleotides agree with TRBD1. The V gene end was trimmed by 6 bases and the J gene end by 6 bases; junction bases not matched to a gene: 7. The germline CDR1 and CDR2 sequences are MNHNS and SASEGT. The CDR3 length is 15 residues.

The CDR3 DNA follows: TGTGCCAGCAGTTCTTCCCGGGACAGAACCTACGAGCAGTACTTC. Translation: CASSSSRDRTYEQYF. This chain uses TRBV27 with TRBJ2-7; TRBD1 aligns across 7 bases. With 4 bases clipped from V and 2 bases from J, the junction kept 8 bases outside the gene matches. The CDR3 consists of 15 residues. The germline CDR1 and CDR2 sequences are MNHEY and SMNVEV (reference sequence).

This clone has a single count. The V call is TRBV19, the J call TRBJ2-3; 10 bases are a match to TRBD2. The CDR3 is 21 residues long. V dropped 0 bases and J dropped 4; count of bases not matched to a gene: 19. Per germline, CDR1 LNHDA and CDR2 SQIVND (reference sequence). The CDR3 DNA is TGTGCCAGTAGTATAGATCCCCCACTAGCGGGGTCCGTTGGACGGGCAGATACGCAGTATTTT. Its translation: CASSIDPPLAGSVGRADTQYF.

The chain employs TRBV7-9 and TRBJ2-5; D call uncertain. This CDR3 region has 12 residues. The V gene lost 3 bases and the J gene lost 2 bases, with 4 bases spanning the gap. Per germline, CDR1 SEHNR and CDR2 FQNEAQ (reference sequence). CDR3 in DNA: TGTGCCAGCAGCTTCAGTCAAGAGACCCAGTACTTC. This codes for CASSFSQETQYF.

This clone was seen just once. This rearrangement joins TRBV9 to TRBJ2-2; D not certain. The CDR3 consists of 12 residues. Trimming cost V 6 bases and J 6 bases, with 9 bases left between them. CDR1 is SGDLS, CDR2 YYNGEE, per germline. The CDR3 coding sequence is TGTGCCAGCATTAGCAGCTCCGGGGAGCTGTTTTTT. Amino acid sequence: CASISSSGELFF.

The chain combines TRBV9 with TRBJ1-1; 8 positions match TRBD1. V gave up 4 bases and J gave up 5 bases; unmatched junction bases: 10. There are 15 residues in the CDR3. Germline CDR1 SGDLS, CDR2 YYNGEE. The CDR3 DNA sequence: TGTGCCAGCAGCCCCTTTGGGACAGGCGGGACTGAAGCTTTCTTT. Translation gives CASSPFGTGGTEAFF.

This chain links TRBV6-6 with TRBJ1-5; the D is unclear. The CDR3 has 16 residues. Germline V gene lookup returns CDR1 MNHNY and CDR2 SVGAGI (reference sequence). The ends were cut back, 6 bases at V and 1 base at J, with 16 bases in the middle. For the CDR3, the DNA is TGTGCCAGCAGATTACTAGGTGGTCGAAGCAATCAGCCCCAGCATTTT. Translating gives CASRLLGGRSNQPQHF.

This chain uses TRBV6-1 with TRBJ2-1; D ambiguous. CDR1 and CDR2 (germline): MNHNS, SASEGT. The CDR3 spans 15 residues. V lost 1 base and J 0 bases, leaving 7 bases between the germline ends. Here the CDR3 reads CASSEGYSSYNEQFF. The CDR3 DNA reads as TGTGCCAGCAGTGAAGGGTATAGCTCCTACAATGAGCAGTTCTTC.

The V gene is TRBV2, the J gene TRBJ2-7; no firm D call. V was trimmed by 5 bases and J by 0 bases, leaving 17 bases between them. Germline V lookup: CDR1 SNHLY, CDR2 FYNNEI. This CDR3 is built from 16 residues. The CDR3 reads CASSYSKYSLSYEQYF. In nucleotides, the CDR3 is TGTGCCAGCAGTTACTCGAAATACAGCCTCTCCTACGAGCAGTACTTC.

This chain uses TRBV19 with TRBJ2-7, with 9 bases that match TRBD1. V lost 5 bases, J lost 1 base, and 6 bases stayed unmatched. Germline V gene lookup returns CDR1 LNHDA and CDR2 SQIVND (reference sequence). This CDR3 is built from 15 residues. The chain's CDR3 is CASSPSQGASYEQYF. The CDR3 DNA is TGTGCCAGTAGTCCGTCACAGGGGGCATCCTACGAGCAGTACTTC.

The chain has TRBV2 and TRBJ2-7, with D possibly TRBD1 on 6 matching bases. Germline V gene lookup returns CDR1 SNHLY and CDR2 FYNNEI. The ends were cut back, 6 bases at V and 5 bases at J, with 11 bases in the middle. CDR3 size: 12 residues. CDR3 protein: CASSATGNEQYF. The CDR3, as DNA: TGTGCCAGCAGCGCTACAGGGAACGAGCAGTACTTC.

The CDR3 DNA follows: TGTGCCAGCAGCCCCATCTCAAGGGAGGACACTGAAGCTTTCTTT. As protein: CASSPISREDTEAFF. The chain couples TRBV5-6 to TRBJ1-1, with D unresolved. The germline gives CDR1 SGHDT, CDR2 YYEEEE. This CDR3 is built from 15 residues. V lost 4 bases to trimming and J lost 3 bases, with 16 bases between them.

This chain links TRBV7-9 with TRBJ2-5, with 8 positions matching TRBD2. Unmatched junction bases numbered 5, after V lost 4 bases and J lost 1 base. From germline, CDR1 is SEHNR and CDR2 FQNEAQ (reference sequence). The CDR3 sequence is 15 residues long. The CDR3 DNA sequence: TGTGCCAGCAGCTCCATGACTAGCGCCCAAGAGACCCAGTACTTC. As protein: CASSSMTSAQETQYF.